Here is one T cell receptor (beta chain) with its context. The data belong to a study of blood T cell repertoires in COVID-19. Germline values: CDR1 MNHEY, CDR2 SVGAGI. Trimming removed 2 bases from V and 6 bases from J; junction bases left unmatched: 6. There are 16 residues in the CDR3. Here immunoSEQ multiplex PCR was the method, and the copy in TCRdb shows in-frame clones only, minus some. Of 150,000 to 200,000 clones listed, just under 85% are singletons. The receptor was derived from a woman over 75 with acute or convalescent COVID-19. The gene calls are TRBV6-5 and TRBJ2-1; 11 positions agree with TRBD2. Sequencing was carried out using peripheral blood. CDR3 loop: CASSYPLAGGFNEQFF. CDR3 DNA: TGTGCCAGCAGTTACCCCCTAGCGGGAGGATTCAATGAGCAGTTCTTC.